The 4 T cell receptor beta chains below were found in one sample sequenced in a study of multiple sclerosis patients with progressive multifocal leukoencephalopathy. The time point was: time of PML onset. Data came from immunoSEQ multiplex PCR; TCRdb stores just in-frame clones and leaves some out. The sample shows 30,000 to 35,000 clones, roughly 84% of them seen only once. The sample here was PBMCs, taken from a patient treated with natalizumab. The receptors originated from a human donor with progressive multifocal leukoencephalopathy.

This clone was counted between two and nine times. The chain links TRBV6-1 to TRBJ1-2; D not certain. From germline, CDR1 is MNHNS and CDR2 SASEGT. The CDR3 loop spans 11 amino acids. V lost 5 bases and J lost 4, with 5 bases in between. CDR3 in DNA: TGTGCCAGCAGTTACAGCTATGGCTACACCTTC. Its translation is CASSYSYGYTF.

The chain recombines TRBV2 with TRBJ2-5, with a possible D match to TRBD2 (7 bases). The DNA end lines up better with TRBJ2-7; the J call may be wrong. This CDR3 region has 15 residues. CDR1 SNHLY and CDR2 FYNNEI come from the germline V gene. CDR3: CASKRQGSGGYEQYF. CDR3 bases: TGTGCCAGCAAGAGGCAGGGGTCGGGGGGCTACGAGCAGTACTTC.

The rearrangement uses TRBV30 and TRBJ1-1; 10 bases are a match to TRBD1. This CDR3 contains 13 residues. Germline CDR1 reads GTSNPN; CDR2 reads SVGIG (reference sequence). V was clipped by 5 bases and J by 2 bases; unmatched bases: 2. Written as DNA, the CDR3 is TGTGCCTGGGCGACAGGGGGCAACACTGAAGCTTTCTTT. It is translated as CAWATGGNTEAFF.

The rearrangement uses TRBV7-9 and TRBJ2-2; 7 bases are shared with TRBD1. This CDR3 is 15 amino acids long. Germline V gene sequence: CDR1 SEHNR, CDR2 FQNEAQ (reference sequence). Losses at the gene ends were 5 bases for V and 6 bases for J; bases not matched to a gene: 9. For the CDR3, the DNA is TGTGCCAGCAGCCCAGCCAACCAGGGGGCCGGGGAGCTGTTTTTT. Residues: CASSPANQGAGELFF. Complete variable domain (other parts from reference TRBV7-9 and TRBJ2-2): DTGVSQNPRHKITKRGQNVTFRCDPISEHNRLYWYRQTLGQGPEFLTYFQNEAQLEKSRLLSDRFSAERPKGSFSTLEIQRTEQGDSAMYLCASSPANQGAGELFFGEGSRLTVL.